One and the same sample provided the 2 T cell receptor beta chains below, sequenced in a study of blood T cell repertoires in COVID-19 (dated by TCRdb to the early 2020s). Receptor amplification or capture employed the immunoSEQ multiplex PCR assay. The immuneACCESS repertoire file appears here via TCRdb, limited to in-frame rearrangements. These files lack a portion of the clones; in checked studies, under half of the deficit traces to unresolved V genes, and the cause of the others is not known. For this sample there are approximately 52,000 clones; approximately 92% appear just once. The ten largest clonotypes hold 5.5% to 6.5% of the sample. The sequencing input was peripheral blood. All receptors come from a man in his forties or fifties with active COVID-19.

This CDR3 reads CASSVGLAGVGATDTQYF. CDR3 coding DNA: TGTGCCAGCAGCGTAGGACTAGCGGGGGTAGGGGCCACAGATACGCAGTATTTT. The chain is built from TRBV9 and TRBJ2-3, with 12 positions matching TRBD2. CDR1 and CDR2 (germline): SGDLS, YYNGEE. The length of the CDR3 is 18 residues. With V trimmed by 0 bases and J by 2 bases, 7 bases remained unmatched. Based on the CDR3 plus reference TRBV9 and TRBJ2-3, the full variable domain is DSGVTQTPKHLITATGQRVTLRCSPRSGDLSVYWYQQSLDQGLQFLIQYYNGEERAKGNILERFSAQQFPDLHSELNLSSLELGDSALYFCASSVGLAGVGATDTQYFGPGTRLTVL.

This rearrangement joins TRBV24-1 to TRBJ2-5; 9 bases align to TRBD1. V was pared by 4 bases and J by 3 bases, with 8 bases of the junction left unmatched. This CDR3 spans 16 amino acids. Germline V CDR1 and CDR2: KGHDR, SFDVKD. CDR3 in amino acids: CATSDPGQGFEETQYF. The CDR3 nucleotides are TGTGCCACCAGTGACCCGGGACAGGGTTTCGAAGAGACCCAGTACTTC.